This T cell receptor (beta chain) was sequenced in a study of blood T cell repertoires in COVID-19. The repertoire was sequenced with immunoSEQ multiplex PCR; TCRdb's copy has only in-frame clones and lacks some. The sample shows roughly 190,000 clones, about 75% of them seen only once. The CDR3 is 12 residues long. Germline loops: CDR1 SNHLY, CDR2 FYNNEI. The V end was cut by 6 bases, the J end by 6 bases, with 12 bases between. The chain is built from TRBV2 and TRBJ2-7, with D maybe TRBD1 (6 bases). Sequenced sample: peripheral blood. The clonotype was recovered from a woman aged 45-59 years with active or convalescent COVID-19. CDR3 sequence: CASSATGPEQYF. The CDR3 DNA reads TGTGCCAGCAGCGCTACAGGGCCCGAGCAGTACTTC.